This T cell receptor beta chain originates from a study of blood T cell repertoires in COVID-19 (TCRdb year 2020). At the level of the whole study: Samples from collaborators originated in the United States, Italy and Spain and spanned both the acute and convalescent phases of COVID-19. The repertoires were made available in a free public database intended to serve as a resource for research on the immune response to SARS-CoV-2. The prospective study material was composed of cDNA or gDNA derived from T cells, B-cell-depleted T cells, or PBMCs. A de-identified subject ID, COVID-19 status, age in years and sex were almost always included in the sample metadata. Subjects who had been exposed to COVID-19, were actively infected with it, or had recovered from it provided the deeply sampled blood TCRbeta repertoires that made up the dataset. Samples came from the ongoing ImmuneRACE study (first 160 participants) plus 1,254 subjects from 6 global collaborators. Where available, HLA class I and class II types were obtained from metadata supplied by the sample provider rather than from assay-based typing. Beyond this particular receptor, the publication reports: Clinical and demographic metadata were provided uncurated, with the amount varying by source and participant.

A few counts support this clone. What this receptor recognizes is not known. No much larger clonotype is one base removed from it; base qualities were not supplied. In the germline V gene, CDR1 corresponds to SGHAT and CDR2 to FQNNGV. V ends up 5 bases short and J 7 bases short, with an unmatched junction base count of 14. The CDR3 contains 16 residues, cysteine and phenylalanine counted. Of all the DNA, just the CDR3 is kept, 48 bases in frame from base 1. Whole blood was collected in K2EDTA tubes by collaborating institutions according to the institutions' own protocols. For TCRbeta analysis, collaborators shipped samples in one of three forms: frozen whole blood, isolated PBMCs, or DNA extracted from either of those sample types. TCRbeta CDR3 regions were amplified from genomic DNA using the immunoSEQ Assay, a bias-controlled multiplex PCR. The source study handled its data this way. The number of nucleated cells in each sample was estimated by amplification of reference gene primers within the assay. To quantify the absolute abundance of each unique TCRbeta CDR3 rearrangement, sequence reads were collapsed and filtered. For each sample, productive Simpson clonality was calculated as the square root of Simpson's diversity index over productive rearrangements. TCRdb limited this immuneACCESS table to in-frame rearrangements with V and J called. A share of clones is missing; checked studies link under half to unresolved V genes, and the rest is unexplained. V, J and clone size were drawn from that table, and D and trimming were deduced from the DNA. In this sample the table shows some 240,000 clones, 82% of which occur a single time. Jointly, the top ten make up roughly 12% of the sample.

Specimen: peripheral blood. The clonotype originates from an older woman with active or convalescent COVID-19. The rearranged segments are TRBV11-2 and TRBJ1-2, and TRBD1 matches 9 of the central bases. The CDR3 amino acid sequence is: CASSTTTLGQGSGYTF. The nucleotide sequence is given as TGTGCCAGCAGCACTACAACCTTGGGACAGGGAAGTGGCTACACCTTC.